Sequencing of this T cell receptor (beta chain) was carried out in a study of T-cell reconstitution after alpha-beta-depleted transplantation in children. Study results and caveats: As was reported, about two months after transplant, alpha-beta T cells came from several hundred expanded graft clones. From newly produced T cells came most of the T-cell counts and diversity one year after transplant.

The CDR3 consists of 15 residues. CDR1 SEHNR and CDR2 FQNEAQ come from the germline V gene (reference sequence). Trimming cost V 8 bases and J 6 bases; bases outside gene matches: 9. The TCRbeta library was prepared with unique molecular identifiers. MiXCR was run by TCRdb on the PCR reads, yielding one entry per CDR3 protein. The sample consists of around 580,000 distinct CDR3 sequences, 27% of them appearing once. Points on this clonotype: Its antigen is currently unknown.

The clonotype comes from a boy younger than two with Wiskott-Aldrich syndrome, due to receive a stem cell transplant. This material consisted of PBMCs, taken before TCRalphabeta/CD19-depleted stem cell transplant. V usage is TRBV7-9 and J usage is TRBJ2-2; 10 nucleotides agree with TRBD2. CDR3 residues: CASRASGSWPGELFF. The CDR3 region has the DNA TGTGCCAGCCGGGCTAGCGGGAGTTGGCCCGGGGAGCTGTTTTTT.